This T cell receptor beta chain was identified during a study of post-analysis software for immune sequencing data. Study background: Disease trajectories encompassed relapsing-remitting, secondary progressive and progressive-relapsing multiple sclerosis. Study conclusions and caveats: F measure clustering grouped samples strongly by preparation batch. Comparison of patients with controls showed roughly five TRBV segments more frequent in patients, TRBV5-6, TRBV5-1 and TRBV20-1 among them. Those with multiple sclerosis, the patient group, showed significantly lower normalized Chao1 diversity than controls.

Researchers reported that TCR beta cDNA libraries carried unique molecular identifiers. T cells numbering roughly 0.9 to 10 million yielded cDNA molecules that totaled roughly 0.5 million. A single record per CDR3 protein comes from TCRdb applying MiXCR to the PCR reads. The profile shows hundreds of thousands of distinct CDR3 sequences, approximately 30% of them singletons. Germline V CDR1 and CDR2: ENHRY, SYGVKD. CDR3 length: 12 residues. In the case of this clonotype: Its antigen is undetermined.

Sequencing was performed on blood. The chain has TRBV10-3 and TRBJ1-1; D is uncertain. The TCR originated in a girl between 10 and 17 years old with multiple sclerosis. The CDR3 sequence is CALQPAGTEAFF. As DNA, the CDR3 is TGTGCTCTTCAACCCGCTGGCACTGAAGCTTTCTTT.